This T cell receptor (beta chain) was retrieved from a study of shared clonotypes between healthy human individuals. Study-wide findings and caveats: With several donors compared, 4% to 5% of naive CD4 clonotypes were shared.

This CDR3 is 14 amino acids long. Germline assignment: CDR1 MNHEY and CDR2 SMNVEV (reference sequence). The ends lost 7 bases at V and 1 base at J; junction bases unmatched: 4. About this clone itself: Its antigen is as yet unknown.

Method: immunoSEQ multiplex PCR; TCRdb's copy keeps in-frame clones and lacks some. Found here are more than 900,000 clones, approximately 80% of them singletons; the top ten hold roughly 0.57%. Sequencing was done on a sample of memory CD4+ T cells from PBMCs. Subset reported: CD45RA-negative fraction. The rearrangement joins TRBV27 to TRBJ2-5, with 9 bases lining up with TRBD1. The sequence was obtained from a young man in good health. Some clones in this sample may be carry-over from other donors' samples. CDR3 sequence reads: CASKRDRAQETQYF. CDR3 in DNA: TGTGCCAGCAAAAGGGACAGGGCCCAAGAGACCCAGTACTTC.